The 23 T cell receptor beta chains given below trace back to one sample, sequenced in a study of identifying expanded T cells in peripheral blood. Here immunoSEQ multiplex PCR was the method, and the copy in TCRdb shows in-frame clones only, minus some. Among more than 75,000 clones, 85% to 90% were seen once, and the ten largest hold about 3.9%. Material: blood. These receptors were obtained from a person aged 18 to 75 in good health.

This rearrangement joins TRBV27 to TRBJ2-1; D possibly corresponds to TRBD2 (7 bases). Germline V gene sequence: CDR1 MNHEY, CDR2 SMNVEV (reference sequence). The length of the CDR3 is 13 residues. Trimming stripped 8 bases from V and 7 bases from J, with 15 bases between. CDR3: CASLGGAGNEQFF. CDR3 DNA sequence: TGTGCCAGCCTAGGGGGGGCCGGGAATGAGCAGTTCTTC.

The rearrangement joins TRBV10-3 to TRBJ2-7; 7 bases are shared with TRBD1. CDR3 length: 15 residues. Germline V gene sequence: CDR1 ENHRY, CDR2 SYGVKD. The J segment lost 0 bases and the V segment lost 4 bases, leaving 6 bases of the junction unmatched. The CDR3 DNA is TGTGCCATCAGTGCCCGCCGGGACAGCTCCTACGAGCAGTACTTC. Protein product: CAISARRDSSYEQYF.

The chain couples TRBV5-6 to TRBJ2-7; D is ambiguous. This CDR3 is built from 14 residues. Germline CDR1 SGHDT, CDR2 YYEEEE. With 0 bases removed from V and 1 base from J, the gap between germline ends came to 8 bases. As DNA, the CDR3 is TGTGCCAGCAGCTTGGAACGTAGGTCCTACGAGCAGTACTTC. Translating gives CASSLERRSYEQYF.

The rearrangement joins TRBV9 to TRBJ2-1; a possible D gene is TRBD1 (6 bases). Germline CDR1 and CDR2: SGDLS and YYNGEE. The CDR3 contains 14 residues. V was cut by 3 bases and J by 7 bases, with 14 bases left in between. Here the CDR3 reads CASSASGDANEQFF. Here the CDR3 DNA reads TGTGCCAGCAGCGCATCAGGGGACGCAAATGAGCAGTTCTTC.

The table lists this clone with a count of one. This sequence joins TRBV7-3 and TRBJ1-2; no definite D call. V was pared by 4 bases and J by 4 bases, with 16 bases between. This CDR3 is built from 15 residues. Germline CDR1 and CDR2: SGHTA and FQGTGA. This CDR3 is CASSSSGRSVYGYTF. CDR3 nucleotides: TGTGCCAGCAGCTCTTCAGGTCGGTCCGTCTATGGCTACACCTTC.

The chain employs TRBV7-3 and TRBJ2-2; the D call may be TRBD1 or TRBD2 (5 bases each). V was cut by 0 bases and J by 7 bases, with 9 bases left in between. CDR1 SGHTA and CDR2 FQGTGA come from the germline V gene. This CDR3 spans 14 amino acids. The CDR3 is CASSLTAGSGELFF. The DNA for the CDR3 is TGTGCCAGCAGCTTAACGGCAGGGAGCGGGGAGCTGTTTTTT.

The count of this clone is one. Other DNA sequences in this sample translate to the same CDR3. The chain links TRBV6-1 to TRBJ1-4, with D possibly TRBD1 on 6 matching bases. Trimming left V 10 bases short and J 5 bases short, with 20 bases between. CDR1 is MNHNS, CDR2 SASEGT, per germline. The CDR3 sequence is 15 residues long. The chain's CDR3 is CAIRFRTARNEKLFF. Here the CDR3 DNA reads TGTGCCATCAGATTCCGGACAGCCCGGAATGAAAAACTGTTTTTT.

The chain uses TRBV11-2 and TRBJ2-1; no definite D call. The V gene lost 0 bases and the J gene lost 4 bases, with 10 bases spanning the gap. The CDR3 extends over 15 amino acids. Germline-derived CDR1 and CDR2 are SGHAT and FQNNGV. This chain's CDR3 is CASSLEPSLYNEQFF. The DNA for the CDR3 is TGTGCCAGCAGCTTAGAACCCTCCCTTTACAATGAGCAGTTCTTC.

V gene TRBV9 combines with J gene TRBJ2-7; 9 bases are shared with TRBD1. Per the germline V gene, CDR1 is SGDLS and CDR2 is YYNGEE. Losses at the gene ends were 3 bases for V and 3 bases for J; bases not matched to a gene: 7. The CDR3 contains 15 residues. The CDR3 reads CASSGAGTGRYEQYF. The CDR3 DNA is TGTGCCAGCAGCGGCGCCGGGACAGGGCGCTACGAGCAGTACTTC.

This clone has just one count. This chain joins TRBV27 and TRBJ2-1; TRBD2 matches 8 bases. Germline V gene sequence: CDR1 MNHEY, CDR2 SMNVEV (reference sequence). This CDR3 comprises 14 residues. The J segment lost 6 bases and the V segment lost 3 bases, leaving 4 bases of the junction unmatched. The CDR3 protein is CASSFSGDTNEQFF. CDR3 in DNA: TGTGCCAGCAGTTTTAGCGGGGATACCAATGAGCAGTTCTTC.

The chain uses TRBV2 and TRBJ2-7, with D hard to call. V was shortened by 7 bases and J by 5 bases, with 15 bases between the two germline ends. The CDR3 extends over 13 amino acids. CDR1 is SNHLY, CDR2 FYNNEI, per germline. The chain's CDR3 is CASKYSSPDEQYF. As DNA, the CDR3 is TGTGCCAGCAAATACAGTTCTCCGGACGAGCAGTACTTC.

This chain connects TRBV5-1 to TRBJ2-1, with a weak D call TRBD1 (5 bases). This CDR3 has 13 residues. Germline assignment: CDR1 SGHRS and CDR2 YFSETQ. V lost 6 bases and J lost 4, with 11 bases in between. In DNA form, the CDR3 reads TGCGCCAGCATGACAGATTTGTACAATGAGCAGTTCTTC. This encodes CASMTDLYNEQFF.

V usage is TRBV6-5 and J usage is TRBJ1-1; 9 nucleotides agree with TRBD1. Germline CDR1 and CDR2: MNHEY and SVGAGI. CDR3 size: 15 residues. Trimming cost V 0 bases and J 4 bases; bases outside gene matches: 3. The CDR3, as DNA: TGTGCCAGCAGTTACTCCCCGGGACAGGGCACTGAAGCTTTCTTT. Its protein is CASSYSPGQGTEAFF.

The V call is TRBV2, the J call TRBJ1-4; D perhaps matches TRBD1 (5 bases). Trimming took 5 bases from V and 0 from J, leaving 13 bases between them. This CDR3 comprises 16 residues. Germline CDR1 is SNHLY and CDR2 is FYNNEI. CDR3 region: CASSWSQGATNEKLFF. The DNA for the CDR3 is TGTGCCAGCAGTTGGTCCCAGGGTGCAACTAATGAAAAACTGTTTTTT.

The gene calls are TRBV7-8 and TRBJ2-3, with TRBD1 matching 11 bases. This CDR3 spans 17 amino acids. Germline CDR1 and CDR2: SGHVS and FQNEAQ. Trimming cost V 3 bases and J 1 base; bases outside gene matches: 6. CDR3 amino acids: CASSFGQGASGTDTQYF. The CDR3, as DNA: TGTGCCAGCAGCTTCGGACAGGGGGCTAGCGGCACAGATACGCAGTATTTT.

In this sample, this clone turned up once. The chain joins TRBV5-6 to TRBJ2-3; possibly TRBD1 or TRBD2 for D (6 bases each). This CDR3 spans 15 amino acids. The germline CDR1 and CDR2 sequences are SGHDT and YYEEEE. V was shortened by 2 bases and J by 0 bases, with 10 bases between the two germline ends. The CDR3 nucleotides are TGTGCCAGCAGCTTCCAGGGGACTAGCACAGATACGCAGTATTTT. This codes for CASSFQGTSTDTQYF.

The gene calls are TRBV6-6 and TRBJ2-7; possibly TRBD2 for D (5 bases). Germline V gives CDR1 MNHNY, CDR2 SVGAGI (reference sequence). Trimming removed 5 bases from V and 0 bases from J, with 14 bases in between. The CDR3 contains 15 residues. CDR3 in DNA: TGTGCCAGCAGTCGATCAGCGGATAGCTCCTACGAGCAGTACTTC. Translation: CASSRSADSSYEQYF.

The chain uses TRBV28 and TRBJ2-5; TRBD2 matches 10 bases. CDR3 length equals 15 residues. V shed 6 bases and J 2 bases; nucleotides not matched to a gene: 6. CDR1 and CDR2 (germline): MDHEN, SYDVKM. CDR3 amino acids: CASRGLAVLQETQYF. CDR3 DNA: TGTGCCAGCAGAGGACTAGCGGTTCTTCAAGAGACCCAGTACTTC.

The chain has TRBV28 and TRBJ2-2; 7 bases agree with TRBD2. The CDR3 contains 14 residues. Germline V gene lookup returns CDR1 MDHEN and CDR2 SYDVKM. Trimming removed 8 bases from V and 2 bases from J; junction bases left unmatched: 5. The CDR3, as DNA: TGTGCCAGCCTCAGCGGGATAAACACCGGGGAGCTGTTTTTT. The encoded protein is CASLSGINTGELFF.

This chain's CDR3 is CASSLGSGVTGEQYF. In DNA, the CDR3 is TGTGCCAGCAGCTTAGGTAGCGGGGTTACGGGCGAGCAGTACTTC. This chain connects TRBV7-9 to TRBJ2-7; 8 bases are shared with TRBD2. The V gene's germline CDR1 is SEHNR and CDR2 FQNEAQ (reference sequence). The V gene end was trimmed by 1 base and the J gene end by 6 bases; junction bases not matched to a gene: 8. The CDR3 spans 15 residues.

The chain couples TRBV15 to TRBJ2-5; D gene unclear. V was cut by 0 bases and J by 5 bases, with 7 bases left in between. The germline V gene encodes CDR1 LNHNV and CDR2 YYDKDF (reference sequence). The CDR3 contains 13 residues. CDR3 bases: TGTGCCACCAGCAGAGATAAAGCGGAGACCCAGTACTTC. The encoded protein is CATSRDKAETQYF.

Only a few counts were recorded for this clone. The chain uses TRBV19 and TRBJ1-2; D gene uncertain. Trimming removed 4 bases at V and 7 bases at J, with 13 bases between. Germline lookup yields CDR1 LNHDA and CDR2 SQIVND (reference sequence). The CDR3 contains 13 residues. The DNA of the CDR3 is TGTGCCAGTAGTACGGGAAGTGGTAGTGGCTACACCTTC. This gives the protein CASSTGSGSGYTF.

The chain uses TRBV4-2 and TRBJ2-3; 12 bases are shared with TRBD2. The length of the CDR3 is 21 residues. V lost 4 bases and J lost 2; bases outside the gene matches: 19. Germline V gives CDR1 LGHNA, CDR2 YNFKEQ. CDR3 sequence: CASSPPGASGGAGRYTDTQYF. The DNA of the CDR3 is TGTGCCAGCAGCCCCCCGGGAGCTAGCGGGGGGGCTGGTCGGTACACAGATACGCAGTATTTT.